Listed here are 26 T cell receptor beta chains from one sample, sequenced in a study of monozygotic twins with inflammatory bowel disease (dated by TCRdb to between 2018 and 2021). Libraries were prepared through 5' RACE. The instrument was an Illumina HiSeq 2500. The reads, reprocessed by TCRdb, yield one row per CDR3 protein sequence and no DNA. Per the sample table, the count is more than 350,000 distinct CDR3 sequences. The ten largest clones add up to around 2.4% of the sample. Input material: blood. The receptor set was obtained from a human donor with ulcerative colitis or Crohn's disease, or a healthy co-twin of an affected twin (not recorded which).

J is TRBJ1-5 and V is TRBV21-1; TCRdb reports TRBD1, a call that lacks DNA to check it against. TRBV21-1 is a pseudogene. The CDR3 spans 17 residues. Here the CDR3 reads CASSKVGWRRDNQPQHF.

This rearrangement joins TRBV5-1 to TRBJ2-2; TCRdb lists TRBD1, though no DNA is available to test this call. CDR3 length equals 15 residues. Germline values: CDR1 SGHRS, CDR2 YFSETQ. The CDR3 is CASSFGDQNTGELFF. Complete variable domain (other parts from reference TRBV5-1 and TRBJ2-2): KAGVTQTPRYLIKTRGQQVTLSCSPISGHRSVSWYQQTPGQGLQFLFEYFSETQRNKGNFPGRFSGRQFSNSRSEMNVSTLELGDSALYLCASSFGDQNTGELFFGEGSRLTVL.

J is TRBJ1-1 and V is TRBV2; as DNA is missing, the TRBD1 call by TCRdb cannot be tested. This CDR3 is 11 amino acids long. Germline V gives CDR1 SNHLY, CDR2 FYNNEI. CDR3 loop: CASSLTGRAFF.

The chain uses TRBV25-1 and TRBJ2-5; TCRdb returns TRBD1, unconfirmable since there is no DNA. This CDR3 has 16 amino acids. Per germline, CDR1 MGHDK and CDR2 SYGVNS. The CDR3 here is CASSEQTTQGEETQYF.

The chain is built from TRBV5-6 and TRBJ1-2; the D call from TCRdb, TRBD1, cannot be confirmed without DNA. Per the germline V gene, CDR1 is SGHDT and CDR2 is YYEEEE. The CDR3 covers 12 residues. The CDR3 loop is CASSSRGSGYTF. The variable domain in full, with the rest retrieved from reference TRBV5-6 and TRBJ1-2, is DAGVTQSPTHLIKTRGQQVTLRCSPKSGHDTVSWYQQALGQGPQFIFQYYEEEERQRGNFPDRFSGHQFPNYSSELNVNALLLGDSALYLCASSSRGSGYTFGSGTRLTVV.

The CDR3 region is CASSRTGEGYTF. The chain recombines TRBV12-3 or TRBV12-4 with TRBJ1-2; TCRdb returns TRBD1, unconfirmable since there is no DNA. The CDR3 consists of 12 residues.

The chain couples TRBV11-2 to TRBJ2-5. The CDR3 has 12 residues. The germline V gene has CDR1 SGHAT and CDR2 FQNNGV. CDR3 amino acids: CASSYARETQYF.

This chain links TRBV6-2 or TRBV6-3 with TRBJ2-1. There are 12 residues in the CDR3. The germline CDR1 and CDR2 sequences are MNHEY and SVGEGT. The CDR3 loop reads CASSYSKVEQFF.

The CDR3: CASRTVPYNSPLHF. The chain has TRBV2 and TRBJ1-6; the D call of TRBD1 rests on TCRdb alone, since no DNA is present to check it. CDR3 length equals 14 residues. CDR1 and CDR2 from the germline V gene are SNHLY and FYNNEI.

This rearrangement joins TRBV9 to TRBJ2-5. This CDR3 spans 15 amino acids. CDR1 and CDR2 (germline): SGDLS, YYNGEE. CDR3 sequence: CASSVEGWGQETQYF.

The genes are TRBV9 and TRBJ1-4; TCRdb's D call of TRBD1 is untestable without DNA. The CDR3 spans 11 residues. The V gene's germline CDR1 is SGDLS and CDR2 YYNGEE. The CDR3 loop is CASSVERRGRF.

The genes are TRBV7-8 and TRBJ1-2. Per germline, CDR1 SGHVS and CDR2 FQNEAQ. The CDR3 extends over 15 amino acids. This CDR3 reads CASSGRTSSIDGYTF.

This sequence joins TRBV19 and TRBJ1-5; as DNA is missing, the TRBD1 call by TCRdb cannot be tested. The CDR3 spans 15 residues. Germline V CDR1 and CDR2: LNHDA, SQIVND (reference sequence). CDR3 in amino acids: CASRGIQTGGQPQHF.

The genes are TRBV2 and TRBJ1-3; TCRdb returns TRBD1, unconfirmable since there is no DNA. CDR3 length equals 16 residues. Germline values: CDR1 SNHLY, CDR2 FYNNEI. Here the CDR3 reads CASRLKRGLGGNTIYF.

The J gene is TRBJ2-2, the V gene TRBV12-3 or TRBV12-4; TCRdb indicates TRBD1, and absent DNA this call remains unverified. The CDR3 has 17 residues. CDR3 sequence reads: CASISTVGGLGTGELFF.

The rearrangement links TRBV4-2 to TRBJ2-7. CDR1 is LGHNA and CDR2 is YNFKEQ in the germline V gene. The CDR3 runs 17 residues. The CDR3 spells CASSQDPGQGSSYEQYF.

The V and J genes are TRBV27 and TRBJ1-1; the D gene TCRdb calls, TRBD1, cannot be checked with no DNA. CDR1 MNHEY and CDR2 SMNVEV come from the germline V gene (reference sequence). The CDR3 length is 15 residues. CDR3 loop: CASSWGGGSLTEAFF.

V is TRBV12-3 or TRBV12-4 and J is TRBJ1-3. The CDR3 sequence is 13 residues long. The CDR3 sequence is CAGRYSSGNTIYF.

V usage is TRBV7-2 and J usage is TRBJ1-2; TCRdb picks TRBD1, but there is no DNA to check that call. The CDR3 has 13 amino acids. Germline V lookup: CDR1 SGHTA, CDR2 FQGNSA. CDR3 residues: CASTPLLDYGYTF. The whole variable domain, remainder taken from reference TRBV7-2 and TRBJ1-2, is GAGVSQSPSNKVTEKGKDVELRCDPISGHTALYWYRQSLGQGLEFLIYFQGNSAPDKSGLPSDRFSAERTGGSVSTLTIQRTQQEDSAVYLCASTPLLDYGYTFGSGTRLTVV.

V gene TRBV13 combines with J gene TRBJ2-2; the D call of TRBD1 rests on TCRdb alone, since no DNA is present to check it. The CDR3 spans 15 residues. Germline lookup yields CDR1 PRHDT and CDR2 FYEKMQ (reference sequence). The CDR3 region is CASSFDRASTGELFF.

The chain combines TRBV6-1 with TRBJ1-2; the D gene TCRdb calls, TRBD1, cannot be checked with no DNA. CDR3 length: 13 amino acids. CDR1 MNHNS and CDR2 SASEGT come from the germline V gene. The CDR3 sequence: CASRGPGAGGYTF.

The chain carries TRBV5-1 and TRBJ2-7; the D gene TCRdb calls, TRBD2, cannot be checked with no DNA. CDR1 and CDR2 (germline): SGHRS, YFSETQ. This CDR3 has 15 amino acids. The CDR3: CASSLASGSGYEQYF.

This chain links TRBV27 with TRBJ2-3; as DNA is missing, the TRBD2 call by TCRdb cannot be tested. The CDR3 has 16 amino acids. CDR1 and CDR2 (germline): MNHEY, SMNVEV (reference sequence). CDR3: CASSLLTSGGTDTQYF.

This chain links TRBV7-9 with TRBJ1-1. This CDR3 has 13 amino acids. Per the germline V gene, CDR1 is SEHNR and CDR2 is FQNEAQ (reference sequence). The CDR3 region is CASSLGGLAEAFF.

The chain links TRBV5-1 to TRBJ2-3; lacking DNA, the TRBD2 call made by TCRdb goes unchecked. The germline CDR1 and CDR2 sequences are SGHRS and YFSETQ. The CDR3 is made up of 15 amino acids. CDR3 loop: CASILSGTGTDTQYF.

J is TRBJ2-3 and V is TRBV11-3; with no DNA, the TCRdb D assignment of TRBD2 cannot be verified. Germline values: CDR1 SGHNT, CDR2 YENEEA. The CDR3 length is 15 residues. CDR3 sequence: CASSLVSGGDGTQYF.